Listed here are 14 T cell receptor beta chains from one sample, sequenced in a study of shared clonotypes between healthy human individuals. Selected positively for CCR7 and CD45RO-negative, naive CD8 cells excluded terminally differentiated effector memory CD45RA+ cells. The protocol was immunoSEQ multiplex PCR, while the TCRdb copy is restricted to in-frame clones and leaves out a portion. This sample yields about 2 million clones, of which about 95% are seen a single time; 1.1% belongs to the top ten. Sequencing used naive CD8+ T cells sorted from blood. The receptor set was obtained from a man between 18 and 35 years old in good health.

The chain links TRBV4-3 to TRBJ2-1, with no clear D. CDR3 length: 15 residues. Trimming stripped 4 bases from V and 0 bases from J, with 10 bases between. CDR1 and CDR2 (germline): LGHNA, YSLEER. CDR3 coding DNA: TGCGCCAGCAGCCTCCTTAGGAGCTCCTACAATGAGCAGTTCTTC. Translating gives CASSLLRSSYNEQFF.

This clone came up once. The chain carries TRBV19 and TRBJ1-2; the D is unclear. Germline V gives CDR1 LNHDA, CDR2 SQIVND (reference sequence). The CDR3 spans 17 residues. V was trimmed by 3 bases and J by 2 bases, leaving 19 bases between them. Here the CDR3 DNA reads TGTGCCAGTAGTATCCAGGACGGGAGAACCCAAAACTATGGCTACACCTTC. It codes for CASSIQDGRTQNYGYTF.

V gene TRBV7-9 combines with J gene TRBJ1-2; D is uncertain. This CDR3 contains 16 residues. Germline CDR1 reads SEHNR; CDR2 reads FQNEAQ (reference sequence). The V gene lost 1 base and the J gene lost 3 bases, with 15 bases spanning the gap. CDR3 in amino acids: CASSLVLLGSYYGYTF. The CDR3 region has the DNA TGTGCCAGCAGCTTAGTCCTCCTCGGCAGCTACTATGGCTACACCTTC.

The J gene is TRBJ2-7, the V gene TRBV7-9; 7 bases map to TRBD1. With 4 bases clipped from V and 5 bases from J, the junction kept 11 bases outside the gene matches. Germline loops: CDR1 SEHNR, CDR2 FQNEAQ (reference sequence). This CDR3 contains 15 residues. The CDR3: CASSSPLQGYDEQYF. The CDR3 region has the DNA TGTGCCAGCAGCTCCCCGTTACAGGGGTACGACGAGCAGTACTTC.

The chain employs TRBV19 and TRBJ1-5; TRBD1 might be the D (5 bases). Germline assignment: CDR1 LNHDA and CDR2 SQIVND (reference sequence). The V and J ends lost 4 bases and 0 bases respectively, with 10 bases between them. This CDR3 spans 15 amino acids. CDR3 amino acids: CASSTRQHSNQPQHF. CDR3 DNA: TGTGCCAGTAGTACTCGACAGCATAGCAATCAGCCCCAGCATTTT. The complete variable domain, with remaining parts taken from reference TRBV19 and TRBJ1-5, reads DGGITQSPKYLFRKEGQNVTLSCEQNLNHDAMYWYRQDPGQGLRLIYYSQIVNDFQKGDIAEGYSVSREKKESFPLTVTSAQKNPTAFYLCASSTRQHSNQPQHFGDGTRLSIL.

Here the CDR3 reads CASSPDDPEVEKLFF. In DNA form, the CDR3 reads TGTGCCAGCAGTCCCGACGACCCGGAGGTCGAAAAACTGTTTTTT. The gene calls are TRBV6-5 and TRBJ1-4; D remains ambiguous. The CDR3 sequence is 15 residues long. Germline-derived CDR1 and CDR2 are MNHEY and SVGAGI. V was pared by 5 bases and J by 8 bases, with 18 bases between.

The chain carries TRBV4-1 and TRBJ1-2; the match to TRBD1 covers 9 bases. Germline CDR1 reads MGHRA; CDR2 reads YSYEKL. The CDR3 sequence is 15 residues long. Unmatched junction bases numbered 3, after V lost 1 base and J lost 3 bases. CDR3 nucleotides: TGCGCCAGCAGCCAAGTGGACAGGGGAGACTATGGCTACACCTTC. Translation gives CASSQVDRGDYGYTF.

The chain recombines TRBV5-1 with TRBJ2-3; 7 bases fit TRBD1. The J segment lost 0 bases and the V segment lost 3 bases, leaving 1 base of the junction unmatched. CDR1 is SGHRS, CDR2 YFSETQ, per germline. The CDR3 is 14 residues long. In DNA, the CDR3 is TGCGCCAGCAGCTCGGGACAGAGCACAGATACGCAGTATTTT. This encodes CASSSGQSTDTQYF.

This clone was recorded once. The rearrangement links TRBV29-1 to TRBJ2-7; 9 nucleotides agree with TRBD1. This CDR3 comprises 18 residues. V was pared by 0 bases and J by 1 base, with 13 bases of the junction left unmatched. Germline V CDR1 and CDR2: SQVTM, ANQGSEA. The chain's CDR3 is CSVEDPRSVGQGSYEQYF. The CDR3 nucleotides read TGCAGCGTTGAAGACCCCCGCTCCGTGGGACAGGGATCCTACGAGCAGTACTTC.

The chain combines TRBV28 with TRBJ2-5; D remains unclear. The ends were cut back, 1 base at V and 1 base at J, with 7 bases in the middle. In germline, CDR1 is MDHEN, CDR2 SYDVKM. The CDR3 runs to 14 residues. CDR3 loop: CASSLFRGQETQYF. The CDR3 region has the DNA TGTGCCAGCAGTTTATTCAGAGGCCAAGAGACCCAGTACTTC. The complete variable domain, with remaining parts taken from reference TRBV28 and TRBJ2-5, reads DVKVTQSSRYLVKRTGEKVFLECVQDMDHENMFWYRQDPGLGLRLIYFSYDVKMKEKGDIPEGYSVSREKKERFSLILESASTNQTSMYLCASSLFRGQETQYFGPGTRLLVL.

A word on this clone: The sample holds other DNA sequences that translate to the same CDR3. This chain uses TRBV28 with TRBJ1-5; D is uncertain. V lost 3 bases and J 2 bases, leaving 8 bases between the germline ends. CDR1 and CDR2 (germline): MDHEN, SYDVKM. CDR3 length equals 14 residues. CDR3 bases: TGTGCCAGCAGTTTGGGCGGCGGCAATCAGCCCCAGCATTTT. Residues: CASSLGGGNQPQHF.

On this clone itself: The junction does not match germline at one end; this may be a read error. The V gene is TRBV25-1, the J gene TRBJ2-7, with 10 bases matching TRBD1. The germline V gene encodes CDR1 MGHDK and CDR2 SYGVNS. This CDR3 contains 14 residues. CDR3 residues: CANSDRDRGHEQYF. CDR3 bases: TGTGCCAACAGTGACCGGGACAGGGGTCACGAGCAGTACTTC.

The chain couples TRBV9 to TRBJ2-3, with no clear D. V lost 0 bases and J lost 2, with 7 bases in between. This CDR3 contains 14 residues. Germline V lookup: CDR1 SGDLS, CDR2 YYNGEE. The CDR3 DNA reads TGTGCCAGCAGCGTAGACACATTCACAGATACGCAGTATTTT. Protein: CASSVDTFTDTQYF.

V gene TRBV7-9 combines with J gene TRBJ2-2; no reliable D call. The ends were cut back, 5 bases at V and 6 bases at J, with 13 bases in the middle. CDR3 length: 14 residues. Germline CDR1 and CDR2: SEHNR and FQNEAQ (reference sequence). The CDR3 loop reads CASSIVTVAGELFF. The CDR3 nucleotides read TGTGCCAGCAGCATTGTAACAGTCGCCGGGGAGCTGTTTTTT.